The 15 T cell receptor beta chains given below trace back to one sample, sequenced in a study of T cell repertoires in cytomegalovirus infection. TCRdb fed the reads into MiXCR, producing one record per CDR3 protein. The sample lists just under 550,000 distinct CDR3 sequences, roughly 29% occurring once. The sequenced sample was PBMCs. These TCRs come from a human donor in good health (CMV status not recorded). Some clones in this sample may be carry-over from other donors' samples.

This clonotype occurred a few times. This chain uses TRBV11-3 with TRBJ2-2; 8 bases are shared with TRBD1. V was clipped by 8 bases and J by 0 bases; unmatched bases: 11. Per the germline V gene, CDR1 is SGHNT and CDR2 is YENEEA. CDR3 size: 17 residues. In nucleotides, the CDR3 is TGTGCCAGCGCCTCCGGGACAGGCCTAACGAACACCGGGGAGCTGTTTTTT. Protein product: CASASGTGLTNTGELFF.

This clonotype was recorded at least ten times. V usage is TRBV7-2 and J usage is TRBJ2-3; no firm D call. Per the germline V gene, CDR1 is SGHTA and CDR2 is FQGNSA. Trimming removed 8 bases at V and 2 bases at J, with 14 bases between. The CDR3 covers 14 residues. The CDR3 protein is CASVRRGSTDTQYF. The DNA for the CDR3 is TGTGCCAGCGTACGCCGCGGATCCACAGATACGCAGTATTTT.

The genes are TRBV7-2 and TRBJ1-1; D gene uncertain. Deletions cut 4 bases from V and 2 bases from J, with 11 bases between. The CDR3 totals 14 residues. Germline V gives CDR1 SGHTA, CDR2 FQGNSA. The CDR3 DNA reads TGTGCCAGCAGCTCTTACCCGGGTAACACTGAAGCTTTCTTT. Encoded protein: CASSSYPGNTEAFF.

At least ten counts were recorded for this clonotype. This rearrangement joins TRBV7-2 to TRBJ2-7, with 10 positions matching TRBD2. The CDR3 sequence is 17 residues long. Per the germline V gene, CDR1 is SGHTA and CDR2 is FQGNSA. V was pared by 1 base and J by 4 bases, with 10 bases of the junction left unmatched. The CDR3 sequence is CASSLVPNQREGYEQYF. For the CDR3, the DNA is TGTGCCAGCAGCTTAGTACCCAACCAGCGGGAGGGGTACGAGCAGTACTTC.

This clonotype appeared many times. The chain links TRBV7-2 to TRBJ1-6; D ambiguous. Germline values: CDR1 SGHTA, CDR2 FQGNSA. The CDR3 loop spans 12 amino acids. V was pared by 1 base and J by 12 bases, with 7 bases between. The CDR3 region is CASSLGGIPLHF. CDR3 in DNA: TGTGCCAGCAGCTTAGGAGGTATACCCCTCCACTTT. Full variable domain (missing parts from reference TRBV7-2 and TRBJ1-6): GAGVSQSPSNKVTEKGKDVELRCDPISGHTALYWYRQSLGQGLEFLIYFQGNSAPDKSGLPSDRFSAERTGGSVSTLTIQRTQQEDSAVYLCASSLGGIPLHFGNGTRLTVT.

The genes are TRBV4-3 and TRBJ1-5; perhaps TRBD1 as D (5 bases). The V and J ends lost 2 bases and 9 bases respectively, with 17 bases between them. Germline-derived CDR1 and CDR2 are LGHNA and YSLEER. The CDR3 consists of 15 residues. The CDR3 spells CASSQNTGPLRPQHF. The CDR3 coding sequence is TGCGCCAGCAGCCAAAATACAGGACCCTTGAGGCCCCAGCATTTT.

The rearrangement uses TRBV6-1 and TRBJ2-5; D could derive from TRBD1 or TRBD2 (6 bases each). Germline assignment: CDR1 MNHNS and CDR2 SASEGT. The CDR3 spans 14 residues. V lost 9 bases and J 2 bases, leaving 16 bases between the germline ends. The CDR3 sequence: CASSRGAGQETQYF. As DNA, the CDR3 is TGTGCCAGTTCGAGGGGGGCAGGGCAAGAGACCCAGTACTTC.

The CDR3 DNA is TGTGCCAGCAGCCAAGTAACTAGTGGGTTTACCGAGCAGTACTTC. Its translation is CASSQVTSGFTEQYF. The V call is TRBV4-2, the J call TRBJ2-7, with TRBD2 as a possible D gene (5 bases). Germline V gene sequence: CDR1 LGHNA, CDR2 YNFKEQ. V was clipped by 1 base and J by 6 bases, with 16 bases between them. This CDR3 contains 15 residues.

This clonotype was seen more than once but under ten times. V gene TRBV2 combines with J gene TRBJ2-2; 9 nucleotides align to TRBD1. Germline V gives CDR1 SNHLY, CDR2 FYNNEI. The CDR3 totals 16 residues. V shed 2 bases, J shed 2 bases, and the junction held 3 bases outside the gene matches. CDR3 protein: CASSETGGANTGELFF. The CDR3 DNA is TGTGCCAGCAGTGAAACAGGGGGCGCCAACACCGGGGAGCTGTTTTTT. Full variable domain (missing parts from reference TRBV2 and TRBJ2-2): EPEVTQTPSHQVTQMGQEVILRCVPISNHLYFYWYRQILGQKVEFLVSFYNNEISEKSEIFDDQFSVERPDGSNFTLKIRSTKLEDSAMYFCASSETGGANTGELFFGEGSRLTVL.

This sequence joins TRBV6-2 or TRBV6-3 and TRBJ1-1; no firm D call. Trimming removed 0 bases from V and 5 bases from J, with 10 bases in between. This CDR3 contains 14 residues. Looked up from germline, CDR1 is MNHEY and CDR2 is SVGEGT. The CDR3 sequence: CASSYSSVRTEAFF. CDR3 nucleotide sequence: TGTGCCAGCAGTTACTCGAGTGTACGGACTGAAGCTTTCTTT.

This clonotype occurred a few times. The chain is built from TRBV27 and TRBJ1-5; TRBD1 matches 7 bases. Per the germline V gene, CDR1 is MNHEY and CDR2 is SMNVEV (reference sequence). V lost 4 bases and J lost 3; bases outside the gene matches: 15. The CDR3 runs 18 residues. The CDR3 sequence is CASSSTQNPGTDNQPQHF. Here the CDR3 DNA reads TGTGCCAGCAGTTCAACGCAGAATCCTGGGACAGACAATCAGCCCCAGCATTTT.

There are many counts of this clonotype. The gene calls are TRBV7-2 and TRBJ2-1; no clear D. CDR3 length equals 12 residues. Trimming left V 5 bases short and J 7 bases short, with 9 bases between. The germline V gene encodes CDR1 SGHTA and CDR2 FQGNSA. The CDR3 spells CASSKSGNEQFF. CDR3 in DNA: TGTGCCAGCAGCAAATCAGGAAATGAGCAGTTCTTC.

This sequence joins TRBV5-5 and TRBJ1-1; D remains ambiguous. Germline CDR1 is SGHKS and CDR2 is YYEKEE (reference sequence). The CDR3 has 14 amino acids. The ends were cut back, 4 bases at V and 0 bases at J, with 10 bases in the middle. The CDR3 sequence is CASSPEWVNTEAFF. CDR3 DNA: TGTGCCAGCAGCCCGGAGTGGGTGAACACTGAAGCTTTCTTT.

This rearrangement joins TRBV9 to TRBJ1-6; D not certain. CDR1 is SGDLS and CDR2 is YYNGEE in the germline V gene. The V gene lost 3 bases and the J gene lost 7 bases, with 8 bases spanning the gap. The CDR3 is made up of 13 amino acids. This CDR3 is CASSGGENSPLHF. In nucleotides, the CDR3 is TGTGCCAGCAGCGGCGGAGAGAATTCACCCCTCCACTTT.

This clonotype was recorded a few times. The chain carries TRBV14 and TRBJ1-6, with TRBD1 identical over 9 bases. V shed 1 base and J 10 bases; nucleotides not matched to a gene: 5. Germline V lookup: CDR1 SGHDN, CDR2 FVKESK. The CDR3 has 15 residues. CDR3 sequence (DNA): TGTGCCAGCAGCCAAGGACAGGGGGAGAGATCACCCCTCCACTTT. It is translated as CASSQGQGERSPLHF.